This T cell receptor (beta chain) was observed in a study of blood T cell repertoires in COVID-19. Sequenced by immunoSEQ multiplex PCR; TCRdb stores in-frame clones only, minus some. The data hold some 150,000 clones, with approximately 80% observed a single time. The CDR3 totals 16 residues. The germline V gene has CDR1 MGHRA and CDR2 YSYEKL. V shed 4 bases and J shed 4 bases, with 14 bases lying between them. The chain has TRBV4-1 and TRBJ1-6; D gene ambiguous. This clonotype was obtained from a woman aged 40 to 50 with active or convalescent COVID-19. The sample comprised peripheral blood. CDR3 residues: CASSLEADLYNSPLHF. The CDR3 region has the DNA TGCGCCAGCAGCCTGGAAGCAGACTTATATAATTCACCCCTCCACTTT.